The T cell receptor beta chain under discussion was sequenced for a study of blood T cell repertoires in COVID-19. Across the whole study: Acute and convalescent COVID-19 samples came from the United States, Italy and Spain.

Produced via immunoSEQ multiplex PCR; TCRdb's table is partial and in-frame only. This sample has 250,000 or so clones; approximately 84% occur once, and the top ten carry under 2%. There are 14 residues in the CDR3. The V gene lost 3 bases and the J gene lost 4 bases, with 13 bases spanning the gap. Germline V CDR1 and CDR2: DFQATT, SNEGSKA (reference sequence). This TCR was recovered from an elderly woman with acute or convalescent COVID-19. The sequenced sample was peripheral blood. The genes are TRBV20-1 and TRBJ2-1, with D unclear. CDR3 sequence (DNA): TGCAGTGCTAGTCTATGGAGTCATTACAATGAGCAGTTCTTC. Translated, it gives CSASLWSHYNEQFF.